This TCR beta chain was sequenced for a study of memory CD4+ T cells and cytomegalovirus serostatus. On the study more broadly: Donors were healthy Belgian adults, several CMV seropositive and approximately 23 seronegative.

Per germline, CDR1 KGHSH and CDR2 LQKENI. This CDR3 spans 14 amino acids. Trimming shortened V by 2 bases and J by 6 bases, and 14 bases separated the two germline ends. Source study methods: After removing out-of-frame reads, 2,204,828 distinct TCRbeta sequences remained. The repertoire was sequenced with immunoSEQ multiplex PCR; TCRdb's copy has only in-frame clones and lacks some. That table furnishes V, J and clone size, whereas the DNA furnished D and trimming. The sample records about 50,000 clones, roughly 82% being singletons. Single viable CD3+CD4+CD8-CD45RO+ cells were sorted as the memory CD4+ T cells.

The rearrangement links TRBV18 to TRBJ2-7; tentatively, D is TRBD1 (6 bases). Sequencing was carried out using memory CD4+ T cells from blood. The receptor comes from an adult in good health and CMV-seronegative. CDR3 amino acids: CASSPTVTGGEQYF. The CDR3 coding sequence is TGTGCCAGCTCACCAACTGTGACAGGCGGCGAGCAGTACTTC.